This T cell receptor beta chain is drawn from a study of blood T cell repertoires in COVID-19 (dated by TCRdb to the early 2020s). Study-level background: Samples from collaborators originated in the United States, Italy and Spain and spanned both the acute and convalescent phases of COVID-19. HLA class I and class II types, where available, came from metadata supplied by the sample provider rather than from assay-based typing. The repertoires were released in a freely available public database meant as a resource for research on the immune response to SARS-CoV-2. Nearly every sample came with metadata listing a de-identified subject ID, COVID-19 status, age in years and sex. Deeply sampled blood TCRbeta repertoires from subjects exposed to, actively infected with, or recovered from COVID-19 were included in the dataset. The material from the prospective study consisted of cDNA or gDNA derived from T cells, B-cell-depleted T cells, or PBMCs. The samples were drawn from two sources: the first 160 participants of the ongoing ImmuneRACE study, and 1,000 to 1,500 subjects contributed by 6 global collaborators.

Collaborating institutions collected whole blood in K2EDTA tubes following their own protocols. For TCRbeta analysis, collaborators shipped samples in one of three forms: frozen whole blood, isolated PBMCs, or DNA extracted from either of those sample types. TCRbeta CDR3 regions were amplified from genomic DNA by means of the immunoSEQ Assay, a bias-controlled multiplex PCR. In the original analysis: The number of nucleated cells in each sample was estimated by amplification of reference gene primers within the assay. Sequence reads were collapsed and filtered to measure the absolute abundance of every unique TCRbeta CDR3 rearrangement. For each sample, productive Simpson clonality was calculated as the square root of Simpson's diversity index over productive rearrangements. What TCRdb holds here is the immuneACCESS table cut down to in-frame rearrangements. Part of the clones is not present; checked against another copy, under half of the missing clones reflect an unresolved V gene, and the others are unexplained. V and J calls and clone size are copied from that table; D and trimming were computed from the DNA. In this sample the table shows about 220,000 clones, around 80% of which occur a single time. Clones ranked in the top ten supply under 8.5% of the sample.

On the study overall, not on this receptor specifically: The amount of clinical and demographic metadata varied by source and participant and was provided uncurated.

Per the germline V gene (reference sequence), WNHNN is the CDR1 and SYGVQD is the CDR2. V ends up 6 bases short and J 4 bases short, with an unmatched junction base count of 1. The CDR3 starts with the cysteine, ends with the phenylalanine, and has 12 residues. The CDR3 DNA has 36 bases and is translated from base 1. In regard to this clone: The clone's antigen remains unknown. No base qualities exist here, and no much larger clone lies one base off it.

This sequence originates from a woman between 65 and 79 years old with acute or convalescent COVID-19. This chain is built from TRBV10-1 and TRBJ1-1; TRBD1 fits 8 bases in the junction. The sample consisted of peripheral blood. The CDR3 region reads CASRTGGTEAFF. The DNA sequence is given as TGCGCCAGCAGAACAGGGGGCACTGAAGCTTTCTTT.